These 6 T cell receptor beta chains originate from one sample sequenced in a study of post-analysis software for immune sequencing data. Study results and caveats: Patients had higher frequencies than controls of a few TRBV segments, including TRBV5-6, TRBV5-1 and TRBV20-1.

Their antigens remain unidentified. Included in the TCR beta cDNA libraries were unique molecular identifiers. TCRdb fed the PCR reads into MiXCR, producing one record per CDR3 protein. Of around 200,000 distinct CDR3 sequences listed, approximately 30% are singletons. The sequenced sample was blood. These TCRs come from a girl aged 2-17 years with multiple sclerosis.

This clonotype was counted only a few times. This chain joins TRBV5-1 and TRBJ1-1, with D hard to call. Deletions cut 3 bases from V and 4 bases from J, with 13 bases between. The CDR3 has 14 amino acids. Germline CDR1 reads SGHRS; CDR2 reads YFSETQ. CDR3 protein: CASSSAGWGTEAFF. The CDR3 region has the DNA TGCGCCAGCAGCTCCGCAGGCTGGGGCACTGAAGCTTTCTTT.

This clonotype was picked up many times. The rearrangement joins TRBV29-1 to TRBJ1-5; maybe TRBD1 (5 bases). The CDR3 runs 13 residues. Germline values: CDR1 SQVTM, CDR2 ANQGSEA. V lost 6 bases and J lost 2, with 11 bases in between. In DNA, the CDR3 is TGCAGCGTGGCCGAAGGGGGCAATCAGCCCCAGCATTTT. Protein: CSVAEGGNQPQHF.

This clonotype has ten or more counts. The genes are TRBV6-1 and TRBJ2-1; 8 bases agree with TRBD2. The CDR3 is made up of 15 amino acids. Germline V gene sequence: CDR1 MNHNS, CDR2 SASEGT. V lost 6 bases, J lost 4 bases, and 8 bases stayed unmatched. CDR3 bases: TGTGCCAGCAGCCCACTAGCGGATCGGTACAATGAGCAGTTCTTC. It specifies CASSPLADRYNEQFF.

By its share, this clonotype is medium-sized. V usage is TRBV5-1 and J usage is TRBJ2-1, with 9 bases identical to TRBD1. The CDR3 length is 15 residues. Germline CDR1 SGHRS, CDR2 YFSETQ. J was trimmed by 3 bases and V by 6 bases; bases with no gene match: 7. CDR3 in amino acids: CASTHRDRDYNEQFF. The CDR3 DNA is TGCGCCAGCACCCACCGGGACAGGGACTACAATGAGCAGTTCTTC.

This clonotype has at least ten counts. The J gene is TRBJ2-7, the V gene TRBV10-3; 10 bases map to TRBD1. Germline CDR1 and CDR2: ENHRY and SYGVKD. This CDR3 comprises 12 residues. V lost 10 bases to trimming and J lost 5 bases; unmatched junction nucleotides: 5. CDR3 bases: TGTGCCACCGGGACAGGGGTTGACGAGCAGTACTTC. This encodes CATGTGVDEQYF.

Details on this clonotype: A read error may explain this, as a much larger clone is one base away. The CDR3 loop is CAISAGGTDNEQFF. CDR3 coding DNA: TGTGCCATCAGTGCGGGCGGGACCGACAATGAGCAGTTCTTC. The chain joins TRBV10-3 to TRBJ2-1, with D tentatively TRBD2 (6 bases). Trimming removed 4 bases from V and 5 bases from J, with 12 bases in between. The length of the CDR3 is 14 residues. The germline gives CDR1 ENHRY, CDR2 SYGVKD.